A single sample gave rise to the 29 T cell receptor beta chains below, sequenced in a study of beta chain features in type 1 diabetes. Study results and limitations: Shorter TCRB CDR3s, moderately but significantly so, marked every one of the four CD4+ subsets in Type 1 diabetes patients.

Expressed TCRB transcripts were sequenced after all isolated RNA was converted to cDNA. The table came from immunoSEQ multiplex PCR; TCRdb's copy has only in-frame clones and leaves some out. The data hold 150,000 to 200,000 clones, with 6.5% to 10% observed a single time. No antigen is known for these receptors. Sample: central memory CD4+ T cells from blood. Receptors originate from a woman between 18 and 29 years old with type 1 diabetes.

This clone was observed a single time. The chain recombines TRBV27 with TRBJ2-3, with 7 bases that match TRBD2. From germline, CDR1 is MNHEY and CDR2 SMNVEV (reference sequence). The CDR3 sequence is 15 residues long. The ends lost 5 bases at V and 2 bases at J; junction bases unmatched: 7. CDR3 in DNA: TGTGCCAGCAGTCCCGGGACTACCTCCACAGATACGCAGTATTTT. Protein sequence: CASSPGTTSTDTQYF.

This chain links TRBV14 with TRBJ1-2; maybe TRBD1 (6 bases). The CDR3 consists of 15 residues. CDR1 and CDR2 (germline): SGHDN, FVKESK. Between the trimmed V and J ends, which lost 1 base and 7 bases, there was a span of 16 bases. The CDR3: CASSQVVGGASGYTF. The CDR3 nucleotides read TGTGCCAGCAGCCAAGTAGTCGGGGGGGCAAGTGGCTACACCTTC.

The chain links TRBV25-1 to TRBJ2-7; D may be TRBD2 (6 bases). V dropped 3 bases and J dropped 2 bases, with 11 bases sitting between them. The germline V gene encodes CDR1 MGHDK and CDR2 SYGVNS. This CDR3 comprises 14 residues. Here the CDR3 reads CASSDGGVPYEQYF. The CDR3 DNA reads TGTGCCAGCAGTGATGGAGGGGTACCCTACGAGCAGTACTTC.

The genes are TRBV7-2 and TRBJ1-6, with D hard to call. Trimming took off 1 base at V and 0 bases at J, with 7 bases between the two ends. CDR1 and CDR2 from the germline V gene are SGHTA and FQGNSA. The CDR3 covers 16 residues. The CDR3 region has the DNA TGTGCCAGCAGCTTAGAAGGGAGCTCCTATAATTCACCCCTCCACTTT. Translating gives CASSLEGSSYNSPLHF. Based on the CDR3 plus reference TRBV7-2 and TRBJ1-6, the full variable domain is GAGVSQSPSNKVTEKGKDVELRCDPISGHTALYWYRQSLGQGLEFLIYFQGNSAPDKSGLPSDRFSAERTGGSVSTLTIQRTQQEDSAVYLCASSLEGSSYNSPLHFGNGTRLTVT.

The sample holds a few counts of this clone. The V and J genes are TRBV11-2 and TRBJ2-7; tentative D call: TRBD2 (6 bases). The CDR3 covers 14 residues. Germline CDR1 and CDR2: SGHAT and FQNNGV. V was pared by 1 base and J by 9 bases, with 16 bases between. For the CDR3, the DNA is TGTGCCAGCAGCTTAGTGTCGGGGGACGGGGTGCAGTACTTC. It translates to CASSLVSGDGVQYF.

The table lists this clone with a few counts. The rearrangement links TRBV6-5 to TRBJ1-1; D call uncertain. CDR1 is MNHEY and CDR2 is SVGAGI in the germline V gene. The CDR3 length is 15 residues. V lost 2 bases to trimming and J lost 5 bases, with 15 bases between them. CDR3 protein: CASSYRAAGGTEAFF. In nucleotides, the CDR3 is TGTGCCAGCAGTTACAGGGCCGCGGGAGGGACTGAAGCTTTCTTT.

V gene TRBV4-3 combines with J gene TRBJ2-1; tentative D call: TRBD1 (5 bases). The CDR3 runs to 14 residues. V lost 1 base and J 9 bases, leaving 13 bases between the germline ends. In germline, CDR1 is LGHNA, CDR2 YSLEER. The CDR3 DNA sequence: TGCGCCAGCAGCCAAGCCCGTCTAGGGGCTGAGCAGTTCTTC. It codes for CASSQARLGAEQFF.

This clone has just a few counts. The chain links TRBV27 to TRBJ2-1; 7 nucleotides agree with TRBD1. Per the germline V gene, CDR1 is MNHEY and CDR2 is SMNVEV (reference sequence). The CDR3 has 15 amino acids. V lost 4 bases to trimming and J lost 8 bases; unmatched junction nucleotides: 11. CDR3 DNA sequence: TGTGCCAGCAGTTCGACAGGGCTTTATGGGGATGAGCAGTTCTTC. It yields the protein CASSSTGLYGDEQFF.

This clone has more than one count but fewer than ten. This rearrangement joins TRBV25-1 to TRBJ1-5, with D unclear. Germline values: CDR1 MGHDK, CDR2 SYGVNS. Deletions cut 2 bases from V and 3 bases from J, with 8 bases between. CDR3 size: 14 residues. CDR3 residues: CASSEVGFNQPQHF. CDR3 DNA sequence: TGTGCCAGCAGTGAAGTCGGGTTCAATCAGCCCCAGCATTTT.

The J gene is TRBJ2-5, the V gene TRBV7-2, with D perhaps matching TRBD2 (6 bases). V lost 1 base and J 2 bases, leaving 11 bases between the germline ends. This CDR3 contains 15 residues. Germline V gene data show CDR1 as SGHTA and CDR2 as FQGNSA. Written as DNA, the CDR3 is TGTGCCAGCAGCTTAGGGCCGGGGGATCAAGAGACCCAGTACTTC. Protein sequence: CASSLGPGDQETQYF.

The chain has TRBV6-5 and TRBJ1-1, with D hard to call. Germline V gene sequence: CDR1 MNHEY, CDR2 SVGAGI. Trimming stripped 0 bases from V and 5 bases from J, with 10 bases between. The CDR3 runs 14 residues. The chain's CDR3 is CASSYSSRFTEAFF. The CDR3 nucleotides read TGTGCCAGCAGTTACTCGAGCAGGTTTACTGAAGCTTTCTTT.

V gene TRBV7-3 combines with J gene TRBJ2-4, with unresolved D. V was clipped by 2 bases and J by 0 bases, with 5 bases between them. Germline V gene lookup returns CDR1 SGHTA and CDR2 FQGTGA. The CDR3 loop spans 14 amino acids. CDR3 DNA: TGTGCCAGCAGCTTAGCGGTAGCCAAAAACATTCAGTACTTC. It encodes CASSLAVAKNIQYF. The full variable domain, rest sourced from reference TRBV7-3 and TRBJ2-4, is GAGVSQTPSNKVTEKGKYVELRCDPISGHTALYWYRQSLGQGPEFLIYFQGTGAADDSGLPNDRFFAVRPEGSVSTLKIQRTERGDSAVYLCASSLAVAKNIQYFGAGTRLSVL.

The J gene is TRBJ2-1, the V gene TRBV28; TRBD2 aligns across 8 bases. The CDR3 sequence is 13 residues long. The V gene's germline CDR1 is MDHEN and CDR2 SYDVKM. V dropped 6 bases and J dropped 8; count of bases not matched to a gene: 6. As DNA, the CDR3 is TGTGCCAGCAGACCCAGCGGGAGCCATGAGCAGTTCTTC. This encodes CASRPSGSHEQFF.

V usage is TRBV5-4 and J usage is TRBJ2-7, with D possibly being TRBD1 (6 bases). V gave up 4 bases and J gave up 5 bases, with 16 bases separating them. This CDR3 has 14 residues. In germline, CDR1 is SGHNT, CDR2 YYREEE (reference sequence). The CDR3, as DNA: TGTGCCAGCAGCCCCCCCGCGAACAGGGACGAGCAGTACTTC. Protein sequence: CASSPPANRDEQYF.

This clone was seen a handful of times. V usage is TRBV11-2 and J usage is TRBJ2-2; D remains ambiguous. Germline V CDR1 and CDR2: SGHAT, FQNNGV. Trimming removed 0 bases at V and 7 bases at J, with 6 bases between. CDR3 length equals 13 residues. The CDR3 sequence: CASSLESGGELFF. The CDR3 DNA sequence: TGTGCCAGCAGCTTAGAGTCGGGCGGGGAGCTGTTTTTT.

This chain joins TRBV6-5 and TRBJ1-5; 7 bases are shared with TRBD1. The CDR3 consists of 15 residues. V dropped 5 bases and J dropped 5; count of bases not matched to a gene: 9. The germline V gene encodes CDR1 MNHEY and CDR2 SVGAGI. The CDR3 nucleotides are TGTGCCAGCAGTCGCCCCACAGGGGTTGATCAGCCCCAGCATTTT. This gives the protein CASSRPTGVDQPQHF.

This chain joins TRBV28 and TRBJ2-2; TRBD2 is a possible D gene (7 bases). Per germline, CDR1 MDHEN and CDR2 SYDVKM. CDR3 length: 14 amino acids. The DNA of the CDR3 is TGTGCTATAGGGGGGGACTTGAACACCGGGGAGCTGTTTTTT. Protein sequence: CAIGGDLNTGELFF.

This clone was detected a few times. The chain uses TRBV10-3 and TRBJ2-3; 8 nucleotides match TRBD1. The V gene's germline CDR1 is ENHRY and CDR2 SYGVKD. This CDR3 comprises 15 residues. The trim removed 6 bases at V and 0 bases at J, leaving 5 bases unmatched. The CDR3 protein is CAIRATGGSTDTQYF. CDR3 coding DNA: TGTGCCATCAGGGCAACAGGGGGAAGCACAGATACGCAGTATTTT.

This clone appeared a few times. The V gene is TRBV7-2, the J gene TRBJ1-1; D not certain. This CDR3 is 13 amino acids long. Trimming stripped 2 bases from V and 0 bases from J, with 4 bases between. The germline V gene encodes CDR1 SGHTA and CDR2 FQGNSA. CDR3 loop: CASSLIMNTEAFF. CDR3 sequence (DNA): TGTGCCAGCAGCTTAATTATGAACACTGAAGCTTTCTTT.

The chain recombines TRBV5-5 with TRBJ1-2, with no clear D. The CDR3 is made up of 15 amino acids. Germline CDR1 and CDR2: SGHKS and YYEKEE (reference sequence). V lost 0 bases and J 6 bases, leaving 15 bases between the germline ends. CDR3 protein: CASSLGVSEGHGYTF. CDR3 DNA: TGTGCCAGCAGCTTGGGCGTATCGGAGGGTCATGGCTACACCTTC.

This clone was detected a few times. For the CDR3, the DNA is TGTGCCAGCAGCTCCGGGACGTTCGGGGGCTACGAGCAGTACTTC. The encoded protein is CASSSGTFGGYEQYF. The chain is built from TRBV7-9 and TRBJ2-7; D perhaps matches TRBD2 (6 bases). Germline V gene sequence: CDR1 SEHNR, CDR2 FQNEAQ (reference sequence). Trimming cost V 4 bases and J 3 bases, with 16 bases left between them. The CDR3 runs to 15 residues.

This sequence joins TRBV4-3 and TRBJ1-2; weak D call: TRBD1 (5 bases). CDR1 LGHNA and CDR2 YSLEER come from the germline V gene. This CDR3 is built from 15 residues. Between the trimmed V and J ends, which lost 4 bases and 4 bases, there was a span of 16 bases. The DNA of the CDR3 is TGCGCCAGCAGCCCTGCAGGGAAGAAGGGCTATGGCTACACCTTC. It is translated as CASSPAGKKGYGYTF.

The chain couples TRBV7-3 to TRBJ2-3, with a possible D match to TRBD2 (6 bases). Germline V CDR1 and CDR2: SGHTA, FQGTGA. V was shortened by 6 bases and J by 6 bases, with 13 bases between the two germline ends. The CDR3 extends over 13 amino acids. The CDR3 reads CASSPGGFDTQYF. CDR3 sequence (DNA): TGTGCCAGCAGTCCTGGGGGGTTTGATACGCAGTATTTT.

For the CDR3, the DNA is TGTGCCAGCAGCTCCAACGCAAACTTAGCGGGAGAATGGTATTTT. The encoded protein is CASSSNANLAGEWYF. J is TRBJ2-3 and V is TRBV7-2; 9 bases align to TRBD2. The V gene's germline CDR1 is SGHTA and CDR2 FQGNSA. Losses at the gene ends were 4 bases for V and 14 bases for J; bases not matched to a gene: 16. The CDR3 spans 15 residues. The whole variable domain, remainder taken from reference TRBV7-2 and TRBJ2-3, is GAGVSQSPSNKVTEKGKDVELRCDPISGHTALYWYRQSLGQGLEFLIYFQGNSAPDKSGLPSDRFSAERTGGSVSTLTIQRTQQEDSAVYLCASSSNANLAGEWYFGPGTRLTVL.

The V gene is TRBV4-1, the J gene TRBJ1-1, with 10 bases identical to TRBD1. The germline V gene has CDR1 MGHRA and CDR2 YSYEKL. J lost 4 bases, V lost 4 bases, and 6 bases had no gene match. The CDR3 spans 15 residues. The CDR3 sequence: CASSRRDRGVTEAFF. The DNA for the CDR3 is TGCGCCAGCAGCCGCCGGGACAGGGGAGTCACTGAAGCTTTCTTT.

A few counts support this clone. The chain has TRBV28 and TRBJ1-3; D not resolved. This CDR3 is 14 amino acids long. V gave up 8 bases and J gave up 0 bases, with 11 bases separating them. The V gene's germline CDR1 is MDHEN and CDR2 SYDVKM. The CDR3 coding sequence is TGTGCCAGCCGGACGGACTACTCTGGAAACACCATATATTTT. Its translation is CASRTDYSGNTIYF.

This sequence joins TRBV7-2 and TRBJ2-6, with a weak D call TRBD2 (6 bases). The germline V gene encodes CDR1 SGHTA and CDR2 FQGNSA. This CDR3 has 17 amino acids. V dropped 5 bases and J dropped 0 bases, with 14 bases sitting between them. The CDR3 nucleotides read TGTGCCAGCAGCCCCGGGAGTGGTTACTCTGGGGCCAACGTCCTGACTTTC. Protein product: CASSPGSGYSGANVLTF. Filled out from reference TRBV7-2 and TRBJ2-6, the complete variable domain reads GAGVSQSPSNKVTEKGKDVELRCDPISGHTALYWYRQSLGQGLEFLIYFQGNSAPDKSGLPSDRFSAERTGGSVSTLTIQRTQQEDSAVYLCASSPGSGYSGANVLTFGAGSRLTVL.

This clone has more than one count but fewer than ten. The chain is built from TRBV27 and TRBJ1-5; TRBD1 might be the D (5 bases). Germline V gene lookup returns CDR1 MNHEY and CDR2 SMNVEV (reference sequence). The V end was cut by 5 bases, the J end by 1 base, with 9 bases between. The CDR3 spans 14 residues. The CDR3 coding sequence is TGTGCCAGCAGTCCGACAGCCAGCAATCAGCCCCAGCATTTT. Protein sequence: CASSPTASNQPQHF.

The J gene is TRBJ2-2, the V gene TRBV6-5, with 9 bases fitting TRBD2. V lost 6 bases to trimming and J lost 4 bases; unmatched junction nucleotides: 6. From germline, CDR1 is MNHEY and CDR2 SVGAGI. The CDR3 loop spans 15 amino acids. CDR3 coding DNA: TGTGCCAGCAGGGCTAGCGGGGATAGCACCGGGGAGCTGTTTTTT. It codes for CASRASGDSTGELFF.